What follows are 17 T cell receptor beta chains derived from one specimen sequenced in a study of blood T cell repertoires in COVID-19. Clones were read by immunoSEQ multiplex PCR, and TCRdb kept only the in-frame ones, dropping some. The sample holds 330,000 or so clones, more than 85% seen once. What was sequenced was PBMCs or T cells enriched from blood (not recorded which). The source is a woman aged 30 to 39 who had recovered from COVID-19.

V is TRBV27 and J is TRBJ1-2; 9 bases line up with TRBD1. Losses at the gene ends were 2 bases for V and 6 bases for J; bases not matched to a gene: 7. Germline V gives CDR1 MNHEY, CDR2 SMNVEV (reference sequence). The CDR3 is 15 amino acids. CDR3 sequence reads: CASSLRDREVHGYTF. The DNA of the CDR3 is TGTGCCAGCAGTTTAAGGGACAGGGAAGTTCATGGCTACACCTTC.

The chain combines TRBV6-6 with TRBJ1-3; D unresolved. With 4 bases removed from V and 0 bases from J, the gap between germline ends came to 7 bases. CDR3 length equals 14 residues. The germline V gene encodes CDR1 MNHNY and CDR2 SVGAGI (reference sequence). For the CDR3, the DNA is TGTGCCAGCAGTTCCACCAGCTCTGGAAACACCATATATTTT. Its translation: CASSSTSSGNTIYF.

The gene calls are TRBV6-5 and TRBJ2-4, with 7 bases fitting TRBD2. Trimming took 6 bases from V and 8 from J; bases not matched to a gene: 13. In germline, CDR1 is MNHEY, CDR2 SVGAGI. This CDR3 region has 15 residues. CDR3 sequence reads: CASSRRGGDVDIQYF. The CDR3 bases are TGTGCCAGCAGCCGACGCGGGGGAGATGTAGACATTCAGTACTTC.

The genes are TRBV27 and TRBJ2-1, with 9 bases aligning to TRBD2. The V gene end was trimmed by 6 bases and the J gene end by 6 bases; junction bases not matched to a gene: 3. The CDR3 covers 13 residues. Germline-derived CDR1 and CDR2 are MNHEY and SMNVEV (reference sequence). CDR3 region: CASRGTSRNEQFF. The CDR3 DNA reads TGTGCCAGCAGGGGGACTAGCCGCAATGAGCAGTTCTTC.

The chain carries TRBV5-1 and TRBJ2-5; 8 nucleotides agree with TRBD2. The germline gives CDR1 SGHRS, CDR2 YFSETQ. The CDR3 has 14 amino acids. The V gene end was trimmed by 7 bases and the J gene end by 2 bases; junction bases not matched to a gene: 7. This CDR3 is CASRNPGGQETQYF. The CDR3 nucleotides are TGCGCCAGCCGTAATCCGGGAGGGCAAGAGACCCAGTACTTC.

The chain couples TRBV19 to TRBJ2-3; the D is unclear. The germline CDR1 and CDR2 sequences are LNHDA and SQIVND (reference sequence). The CDR3 covers 14 residues. V dropped 0 bases and J dropped 2 bases, with 6 bases sitting between them. The DNA of the CDR3 is TGTGCCAGTAGTATAGATCTGGCCACAGATACGCAGTATTTT. Translated, it gives CASSIDLATDTQYF. Combining the CDR3 with reference TRBV19 and TRBJ2-3 gives the whole variable domain DGGITQSPKYLFRKEGQNVTLSCEQNLNHDAMYWYRQDPGQGLRLIYYSQIVNDFQKGDIAEGYSVSREKKESFPLTVTSAQKNPTAFYLCASSIDLATDTQYFGPGTRLTVL.

This chain connects TRBV19 to TRBJ2-1; 11 bases match TRBD2. CDR1 and CDR2 from the germline V gene are LNHDA and SQIVND (reference sequence). V shed 8 bases and J 8 bases; nucleotides not matched to a gene: 11. The CDR3 runs 15 residues. This CDR3 is CASSLTSGTQYEQFF. The CDR3 DNA reads as TGTGCCAGTTCACTGACTAGCGGGACCCAATATGAGCAGTTCTTC.

The V and J genes are TRBV28 and TRBJ2-1, with 11 bases lining up with TRBD2. The J segment lost 3 bases and the V segment lost 4 bases, leaving 14 bases of the junction unmatched. Germline V gene lookup returns CDR1 MDHEN and CDR2 SYDVKM. The CDR3 runs to 19 residues. CDR3 residues: CASSWGTSGDLRDYNEQFF. Written as DNA, the CDR3 is TGTGCCAGCAGTTGGGGGACTAGCGGAGATTTAAGGGACTACAATGAGCAGTTCTTC. The variable domain in full, completed from reference TRBV28 and TRBJ2-1, reads DVKVTQSSRYLVKRTGEKVFLECVQDMDHENMFWYRQDPGLGLRLIYFSYDVKMKEKGDIPEGYSVSREKKERFSLILESASTNQTSMYLCASSWGTSGDLRDYNEQFFGPGTRLTVL.

The genes are TRBV18 and TRBJ1-5; 8 bases map to TRBD1. V was clipped by 0 bases and J by 2 bases; unmatched bases: 3. The CDR3 is 16 amino acids. Germline V gene lookup returns CDR1 KGHSH and CDR2 LQKENI. In DNA, the CDR3 is TGTGCCAGCTCACCACCAGGGGGACAGGGCAATCAGCCCCAGCATTTT. Protein: CASSPPGGQGNQPQHF. Based on the CDR3 plus reference TRBV18 and TRBJ1-5, the full variable domain is NAGVMQNPRHLVRRRGQEARLRCSPMKGHSHVYWYRQLPEEGLKFMVYLQKENIIDESGMPKERFSAEFPKEGPSILRIQQVVRGDSAAYFCASSPPGGQGNQPQHFGDGTRLSIL.

The chain employs TRBV5-1 and TRBJ2-6; no definite D call. The V and J ends lost 0 bases and 1 base respectively, with 14 bases between them. There are 18 residues in the CDR3. The germline CDR1 and CDR2 sequences are SGHRS and YFSETQ. The CDR3 region is CASSLAPRGGSGANVLTF. The CDR3 DNA sequence: TGCGCCAGCAGCTTGGCCCCTCGAGGTGGGTCTGGGGCCAACGTCCTGACTTTC.

This chain links TRBV19 with TRBJ1-6; 7 bases fit TRBD1. V gave up 9 bases and J gave up 9 bases; unmatched junction bases: 14. From germline, CDR1 is LNHDA and CDR2 SQIVND (reference sequence). CDR3 length equals 15 residues. CDR3 DNA: TGTGCCAGCAGGGGGTACAGCGAACCTAGTTCACCCCTCCACTTT. The encoded protein is CASRGYSEPSSPLHF.

This chain connects TRBV27 to TRBJ1-5, with 8 bases matching TRBD1. Germline assignment: CDR1 MNHEY and CDR2 SMNVEV (reference sequence). J lost 4 bases, V lost 5 bases, and 7 bases had no gene match. The CDR3 length is 15 residues. The CDR3 bases are TGTGCCAGCAGTCTCACAGGGGGTCTAAATCAGCCCCAGCATTTT. It specifies CASSLTGGLNQPQHF.

The V gene is TRBV5-1, the J gene TRBJ1-2; D possibly corresponds to TRBD1 (6 bases). The CDR3 contains 15 residues. V lost 3 bases and J 0 bases, leaving 12 bases between the germline ends. Germline V lookup: CDR1 SGHRS, CDR2 YFSETQ. The CDR3 DNA reads as TGCGCCAGCAGCTCAGGGACAACCTCTAACTATGGCTACACCTTC. It specifies CASSSGTTSNYGYTF.

CDR3 bases: TGTGCCAGCAAGGGGGACACCTGGGACACCATATATTTT. It is translated as CASKGDTWDTIYF. This rearrangement joins TRBV2 to TRBJ1-3; D perhaps matches TRBD1 (6 bases). V was trimmed by 7 bases and J by 8 bases, leaving 15 bases between them. CDR3 size: 13 residues. CDR1 and CDR2 (germline): SNHLY, FYNNEI.

The chain couples TRBV20-1 to TRBJ2-7; 10 bases are a match to TRBD2. Per the germline V gene, CDR1 is DFQATT and CDR2 is SNEGSKA (reference sequence). V lost 3 bases, J lost 6 bases, and 14 bases stayed unmatched. This CDR3 is built from 16 residues. The CDR3 sequence is CSASSDGLAAYVEQYF. The CDR3 DNA reads TGCAGTGCTAGTTCCGACGGACTAGCGGCGTACGTCGAGCAGTACTTC.

The genes are TRBV27 and TRBJ2-5, with D possibly being TRBD2 (6 bases). Trimming left V 0 bases short and J 5 bases short, with 10 bases between. This CDR3 contains 14 residues. Per germline, CDR1 MNHEY and CDR2 SMNVEV (reference sequence). The DNA of the CDR3 is TGTGCCAGCAGTTTATCGGGACTGGCGGAGACCCAGTACTTC. It is translated as CASSLSGLAETQYF.

The gene calls are TRBV4-1 and TRBJ1-2, with 7 bases fitting TRBD1. The V and J ends lost 1 base and 4 bases, in that order; junction bases with no gene match: 15. Germline V gene lookup returns CDR1 MGHRA and CDR2 YSYEKL. The CDR3 sequence is 18 residues long. CDR3 protein: CASSQGLRGVRSGYGYTF. The CDR3 DNA sequence: TGCGCCAGCAGCCAAGGCCTCAGGGGGGTGCGGAGTGGCTATGGCTACACCTTC.